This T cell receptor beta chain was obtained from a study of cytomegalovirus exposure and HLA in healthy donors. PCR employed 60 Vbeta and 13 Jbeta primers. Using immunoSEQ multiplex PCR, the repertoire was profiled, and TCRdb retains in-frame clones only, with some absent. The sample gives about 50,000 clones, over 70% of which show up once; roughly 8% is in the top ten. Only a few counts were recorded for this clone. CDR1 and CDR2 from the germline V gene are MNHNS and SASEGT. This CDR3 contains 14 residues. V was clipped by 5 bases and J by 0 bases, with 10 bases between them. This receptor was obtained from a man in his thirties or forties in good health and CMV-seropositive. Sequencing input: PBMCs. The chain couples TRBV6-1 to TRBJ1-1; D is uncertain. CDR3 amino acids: CASSFNSLNTEAFF. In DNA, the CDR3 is TGTGCCAGCAGTTTCAATAGCCTGAACACTGAAGCTTTCTTT.